One sample yielded the 14 T cell receptor beta chains listed below, sequenced in a study of OX40 agonist ivuxolimab in advanced cancers. Library preparation was by the immunoSEQ multiplex PCR assay. TCRdb obtained this table from immuneACCESS and retained in-frame rearrangements with V and J assigned. These tables miss some clones; where compared with another copy, unresolved V genes account for less than half of the shortfall, and the remainder is unexplained. The sample has 48,000 or so clones on record, roughly 94% of them singletons. The ten largest clones capture approximately 12% of the sample. The sequencing here drew on CD4+ or CD8+ T cells sorted from blood, taken in a trial of the OX40 agonist ivuxolimab. All receptors come from an adult with an advanced solid tumor such as melanoma, head and neck, liver or kidney cancer.

The chain couples TRBV6-4 to TRBJ2-3; D is unclear. The CDR3 length is 14 residues. Germline V gives CDR1 MRHNA, CDR2 SNTAGT. V lost 3 bases and J 1 base, leaving 8 bases between the germline ends. The CDR3 protein is CASSEEWGTDTQYF. In nucleotides, the CDR3 is TGTGCCAGCAGTGAGGAGTGGGGCACAGATACGCAGTATTTT.

V and J are TRBV28 and TRBJ1-4, with 8 bases identical to TRBD1. Germline V gene data show CDR1 as MDHEN and CDR2 as SYDVKM. The trim removed 6 bases at V and 8 bases at J, leaving 11 bases unmatched. The CDR3 has 15 residues. The CDR3: CASRWQGALWEKLFF. As DNA, the CDR3 is TGTGCCAGCAGGTGGCAGGGGGCGCTTTGGGAAAAACTGTTTTTT.

J is TRBJ2-2 and V is TRBV9; 14 nucleotides agree with TRBD2. V was clipped by 4 bases and J by 4 bases; unmatched bases: 9. Per germline, CDR1 SGDLS and CDR2 YYNGEE. The CDR3 runs to 18 residues. CDR3: CASSTFPGLAGATGELFF. For the CDR3, the DNA is TGTGCCAGCAGCACCTTCCCGGGACTAGCGGGAGCCACCGGGGAGCTGTTTTTT.

The V call is TRBV7-9, the J call TRBJ2-7, with D possibly called TRBD1 or TRBD2 (5 bases each). The CDR3 totals 13 residues. V was cut by 5 bases and J by 3 bases, with 11 bases left in between. Per the germline V gene, CDR1 is SEHNR and CDR2 is FQNEAQ (reference sequence). CDR3 nucleotides: TGTGCCAGCAGCCAGGGACGGAACTACGAGCAGTACTTC. This translates into CASSQGRNYEQYF. The complete variable domain, with remaining parts taken from reference TRBV7-9 and TRBJ2-7, reads DTGVSQNPRHKITKRGQNVTFRCDPISEHNRLYWYRQTLGQGPEFLTYFQNEAQLEKSRLLSDRFSAERPKGSFSTLEIQRTEQGDSAMYLCASSQGRNYEQYFGPGTRLTVT.

In nucleotides, the CDR3 is TGCAGCGTAGCGATACAGGGTAACTATGGCTACACCTTC. It translates to CSVAIQGNYGYTF. The chain couples TRBV29-1 to TRBJ1-2, with D tentatively TRBD1 (6 bases). Trimming took off 6 bases at V and 1 base at J, with 12 bases between the two ends. The CDR3 runs to 13 residues. Germline V gene sequence: CDR1 SQVTM, CDR2 ANQGSEA.

The CDR3 spells CASSNGQAYEQYF. The CDR3 nucleotides are TGTGCCAGTAGTAATGGGCAGGCCTACGAGCAGTACTTC. V is TRBV19 and J is TRBJ2-7; D gene ambiguous. The germline gives CDR1 LNHDA, CDR2 SQIVND (reference sequence). Trimming left V 4 bases short and J 2 bases short, with 9 bases between. The CDR3 has 13 residues.

The chain uses TRBV30 and TRBJ1-6; a weak D match, TRBD1 (6 bases). CDR1 is GTSNPN, CDR2 SVGIG, per germline (reference sequence). CDR3 length equals 15 residues. The V and J ends lost 0 bases and 7 bases respectively, with 13 bases between them. Here the CDR3 DNA reads TGTGCCTGGAGTGTATTTGGGGGCGGAAATTCACCCCTCCACTTT. It codes for CAWSVFGGGNSPLHF.

This chain uses TRBV28 with TRBJ1-3; D not resolved. Germline V gene lookup returns CDR1 MDHEN and CDR2 SYDVKM. The CDR3 has 16 amino acids. Between the trimmed V and J ends, which lost 4 bases and 0 bases, there was a span of 13 bases. The CDR3, as DNA: TGTGCCAGCAGTTCCTTACAACCCAGCTCTGGAAACACCATATATTTT. Translation gives CASSSLQPSSGNTIYF. Full variable domain (outside the CDR3, taken from reference TRBV28 and TRBJ1-3): DVKVTQSSRYLVKRTGEKVFLECVQDMDHENMFWYRQDPGLGLRLIYFSYDVKMKEKGDIPEGYSVSREKKERFSLILESASTNQTSMYLCASSSLQPSSGNTIYFGEGSWLTVV.

The chain uses TRBV28 and TRBJ1-4; possible D gene TRBD1, 5 bases. The germline V and J ends were trimmed by 7 bases and 0 bases, with 6 bases remaining between them. There are 13 residues in the CDR3. Germline values: CDR1 MDHEN, CDR2 SYDVKM. As DNA, the CDR3 is TGTGCCAGCATCAGGGCAACTAATGAAAAACTGTTTTTT. It codes for CASIRATNEKLFF.

The chain carries TRBV15 and TRBJ2-7, with D possibly being TRBD1 (5 bases). In germline, CDR1 is LNHNV, CDR2 YYDKDF (reference sequence). Trimming cost V 1 base and J 5 bases, with 15 bases left between them. The CDR3 is 15 residues long. CDR3 in DNA: TGTGCCACCAGCAGAGGACAGACCCTTCGGCACGAGCAGTACTTC. Amino acid sequence: CATSRGQTLRHEQYF.

The rearrangement uses TRBV27 and TRBJ2-1; D is tentatively TRBD1 or TRBD2 (5 bases each). The CDR3 consists of 13 residues. CDR1 is MNHEY, CDR2 SMNVEV, per germline (reference sequence). Trimming pared 6 bases from V and 4 bases from J, leaving 10 bases between. CDR3 in amino acids: CASSWDGYNEQFF. As DNA, the CDR3 is TGTGCCAGCAGCTGGGACGGGTACAATGAGCAGTTCTTC.

This clone came up once. The J gene is TRBJ2-1, the V gene TRBV27; TRBD2 agrees at 7 bases. The CDR3 is 17 amino acids. Germline loops: CDR1 MNHEY, CDR2 SMNVEV (reference sequence). The ends lost 4 bases at V and 3 bases at J; junction bases unmatched: 12. The CDR3 DNA follows: TGTGCCAGCAGTTCCACGACCTCAGCGGGGAACTACAATGAGCAGTTCTTC. It encodes CASSSTTSAGNYNEQFF.

J is TRBJ2-2 and V is TRBV5-4, with D possibly called TRBD1 or TRBD2 (5 bases each). Trimming cost V 0 bases and J 2 bases, with 14 bases left between them. This CDR3 contains 17 residues. Per germline, CDR1 SGHNT and CDR2 YYREEE (reference sequence). The CDR3 sequence is CASSLGFEGTNTGELFF. CDR3 nucleotide sequence: TGTGCCAGCAGCTTGGGTTTCGAGGGGACCAACACCGGGGAGCTGTTTTTT.

J is TRBJ2-7 and V is TRBV29-1, with D perhaps matching TRBD1 (6 bases). V lost 5 bases, J lost 3 bases, and 23 bases lay in between. The germline gives CDR1 SQVTM, CDR2 ANQGSEA. This CDR3 has 16 residues. The CDR3 is CSVLTVDRSEDYEQYF. CDR3 bases: TGCAGCGTTTTGACCGTCGACAGGTCAGAAGACTACGAGCAGTACTTC.